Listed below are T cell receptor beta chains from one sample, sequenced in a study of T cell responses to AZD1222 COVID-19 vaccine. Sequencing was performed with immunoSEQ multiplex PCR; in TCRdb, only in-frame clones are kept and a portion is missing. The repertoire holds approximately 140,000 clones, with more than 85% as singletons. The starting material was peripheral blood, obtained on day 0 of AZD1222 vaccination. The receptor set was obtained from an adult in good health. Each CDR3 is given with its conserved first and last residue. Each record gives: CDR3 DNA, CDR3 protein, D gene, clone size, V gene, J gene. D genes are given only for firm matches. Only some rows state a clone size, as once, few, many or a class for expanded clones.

CDR3 DNA: TGTGCCAGCAGTCGACTAGCGGACTCCACAGATACGCAGTATTTT
CDR3 protein: CASSRLADSTDTQYF
D gene: TRBD2
clone size: -
V gene: TRBV7-3
J gene: TRBJ2-3

CDR3 DNA: TGCGCCAGCAGCCAAGATGGGGGGGGGACTGGGAATGAAAAACTGTTTTTT
CDR3 protein: CASSQDGGGTGNEKLFF
D gene: -
clone size: -
V gene: TRBV4-1
J gene: TRBJ1-4

CDR3 DNA: TGTGCCAGCAGCCCGGCAGGGGGCGCGAGGTCGGTAGCCAAAAACATTCAGTACTTC
CDR3 protein: CASSPAGGARSVAKNIQYF
D gene: TRBD1
clone size: -
V gene: TRBV4-2
J gene: TRBJ2-4

CDR3 DNA: TGCGCCAGCAGCCAAGACCCTACAGGTCGCAATCAGCCCCAGCATTTT
CDR3 protein: CASSQDPTGRNQPQHF
D gene: -
clone size: -
V gene: TRBV4-3
J gene: TRBJ1-5

CDR3 DNA: TGTGCCAGTAGTGATGGCGGGACGACAACCTACGAGCAGTACTTC
CDR3 protein: CASSDGGTTTYEQYF
D gene: -
clone size: -
V gene: TRBV19
J gene: TRBJ2-7

CDR3 DNA: TGTGCCAGCAGTGACGACGCTCGGATAATCAATCAGCCCCAGCATTTT
CDR3 protein: CASSDDARIINQPQHF
D gene: -
clone size: once
V gene: TRBV6-1
J gene: TRBJ1-5

CDR3 DNA: TGCGCCAGCAGCCAAGCAGGGGCGGGGGGTGGCTACACCTTC
CDR3 protein: CASSQAGAGGGYTF
D gene: -
clone size: -
V gene: TRBV4-3
J gene: TRBJ1-2

CDR3 DNA: TGTGCCAGCAGTCGGACGGAGAATTCACCCCTCCACTTT
CDR3 protein: CASSRTENSPLHF
D gene: -
clone size: -
V gene: TRBV6-4
J gene: TRBJ1-6

CDR3 DNA: TGTGCCAGCAGCTACTACGAGCAGTACTTC
CDR3 protein: CASSYYEQYF
D gene: -
clone size: -
V gene: TRBV2
J gene: TRBJ2-7

CDR3 DNA: TGCGCCAGCAGCTCACGGCTAGCGGGGAACACCGGGGAGCTGTTTTTT
CDR3 protein: CASSSRLAGNTGELFF
D gene: TRBD2
clone size: -
V gene: TRBV5-1
J gene: TRBJ2-2

CDR3 DNA: TGCAGTGCTAGAACTGGAAACACCATATATTTT
CDR3 protein: CSARTGNTIYF
D gene: -
clone size: -
V gene: TRBV20-1
J gene: TRBJ1-3

CDR3 DNA: TGTGCCAGTAGTATAGGGCAGGGAGGGACTGAAGCTTTCTTT
CDR3 protein: CASSIGQGGTEAFF
D gene: -
clone size: -
V gene: TRBV19
J gene: TRBJ1-1

CDR3 DNA: TGTGCCAGCAGTTTCAGGGCCAGCGGGAGGCCTGGTTCCTACGAGCAGTACTTC
CDR3 protein: CASSFRASGRPGSYEQYF
D gene: TRBD2
clone size: -
V gene: TRBV27
J gene: TRBJ2-7

CDR3 DNA: TGTGCCACCAGCCGGGGCGTAGGGGGCCCGTTCAATGAGCAGTTCTTC
CDR3 protein: CATSRGVGGPFNEQFF
D gene: TRBD1
clone size: -
V gene: TRBV15
J gene: TRBJ2-1

CDR3 DNA: TGTGCCAGCGGGACACGAGGGGACTTC
CDR3 protein: CASGTRGDF
D gene: -
clone size: -
V gene: TRBV28
J gene: TRBJ2-7

CDR3 DNA: TGTGCCAGCAGTCCTGGACTAGCGGGAGCAAATGTCTACAATGAGCAGTTCTTC
CDR3 protein: CASSPGLAGANVYNEQFF
D gene: TRBD2
clone size: once
V gene: TRBV11-2
J gene: TRBJ2-1

CDR3 DNA: TGTGCCAGCAGTTTATTGGGACAGGGATACCAAGAGACCCAGTACTTC
CDR3 protein: CASSLLGQGYQETQYF
D gene: TRBD1
clone size: -
V gene: TRBV28
J gene: TRBJ2-5

CDR3 DNA: TGTGCCAGTAGTATGGGTGGGTCTCAGCCCCAGCATTTT
CDR3 protein: CASSMGGSQPQHF
D gene: -
clone size: -
V gene: TRBV19
J gene: TRBJ1-5

CDR3 DNA: TGTGCCTGGTCCGGCGGGAGGGGGCTTGTATCCTACGAGCAGTACTTC
CDR3 protein: CAWSGGRGLVSYEQYF
D gene: TRBD2
clone size: -
V gene: TRBV30
J gene: TRBJ2-7

CDR3 DNA: TGTGCCAGCAGCACATGGGACGCCGCCTTCTCTGGAAACACCATATATTTT
CDR3 protein: CASSTWDAAFSGNTIYF
D gene: -
clone size: -
V gene: TRBV9
J gene: TRBJ1-3

CDR3 DNA: TGCAGTGCTAGTCTCCTAGCGGGGGATACGCAGTATTTT
CDR3 protein: CSASLLAGDTQYF
D gene: TRBD2
clone size: -
V gene: TRBV20-1
J gene: TRBJ2-3

CDR3 DNA: TGTGCCAGCAGCTCGTCAGGGGGTCCTGAAGCTTTCTTT
CDR3 protein: CASSSSGGPEAFF
D gene: TRBD1
clone size: -
V gene: TRBV7-3
J gene: TRBJ1-1

CDR3 DNA: TGTGCCAGCAGTTACGGTAGAGGGAGTAGCAATCAGCCCCAGCATTTT
CDR3 protein: CASSYGRGSSNQPQHF
D gene: -
clone size: once
V gene: TRBV6-2/TRBV6-3
J gene: TRBJ1-5

CDR3 DNA: TGTGCCAGCAGCCCCCTAGGATACAATGAGCAGTTCTTC
CDR3 protein: CASSPLGYNEQFF
D gene: -
clone size: -
V gene: TRBV14
J gene: TRBJ2-1

CDR3 DNA: TGTGCCAGCGACAGGGGGATGGTCTCTGGTCGGGCTTCTCTGGGCGATAGCAATCAGCCCCAGCATTTT
CDR3 protein: CASDRGMVSGRASLGDSNQPQHF
D gene: TRBD1
clone size: -
V gene: TRBV19
J gene: TRBJ1-5

CDR3 DNA: TGCGCCAGCAGCCAAGTTGTGGGAACTAGCACAGATACGCAGTATTTT
CDR3 protein: CASSQVVGTSTDTQYF
D gene: -
clone size: -
V gene: TRBV4-3
J gene: TRBJ2-3

CDR3 DNA: TGTGCCAGCAGGAGCCGGGACAGCTATAGCAATCAGCCCCAGCATTTT
CDR3 protein: CASRSRDSYSNQPQHF
D gene: TRBD1
clone size: once
V gene: TRBV6-6
J gene: TRBJ1-5

CDR3 DNA: TGTGCCAGCAGCCACACCCGGGACACCCGGCCAACTGAAGCTTTCTTT
CDR3 protein: CASSHTRDTRPTEAFF
D gene: -
clone size: -
V gene: TRBV3-1/TRBV3-2
J gene: TRBJ1-1

CDR3 DNA: TGTGCCAGCAGGGGGGACGGGGATTCACCCCTCCACTTT
CDR3 protein: CASRGDGDSPLHF
D gene: -
clone size: -
V gene: TRBV6-5
J gene: TRBJ1-6

CDR3 DNA: TGTGCCACCAGTGTAGGGGACGGCTCTGGTCGCTACACCTTC
CDR3 protein: CATSVGDGSGRYTF
D gene: -
clone size: -
V gene: TRBV24-1
J gene: TRBJ1-2

CDR3 DNA: TGTGCCAGCAGTGGACAGGGGGGGATCGGGGATTCACCCCTCCACTTT
CDR3 protein: CASSGQGGIGDSPLHF
D gene: TRBD1
clone size: few
V gene: TRBV27
J gene: TRBJ1-6

CDR3 DNA: TGTGCCAGTTGCCTACGGGGTCTAGGGGAGCCCTACGAGCAGTACTTC
CDR3 protein: CASCLRGLGEPYEQYF
D gene: -
clone size: -
V gene: TRBV19
J gene: TRBJ2-7

CDR3 DNA: TGCGCCAGCAGCTACGGGACTGGGGATGAGCAGTTCTTC
CDR3 protein: CASSYGTGDEQFF
D gene: -
clone size: -
V gene: TRBV4-1
J gene: TRBJ2-1

CDR3 DNA: TGTGCCAGCAGGTTTAAGTCGAGCTCCTACAATGAGCAGTTCTTC
CDR3 protein: CASRFKSSSYNEQFF
D gene: -
clone size: -
V gene: TRBV5-6
J gene: TRBJ2-1

CDR3 DNA: TGCGCCAGCAGCCAAGAAGTGATCGGCGTCTCACCCCTCCACTTT
CDR3 protein: CASSQEVIGVSPLHF
D gene: -
clone size: -
V gene: TRBV4-1
J gene: TRBJ1-6

CDR3 DNA: TGTGCCAGCAGTTTCCCGTCGACAGGGGCAGTTACCTACGAGCAGTACTTC
CDR3 protein: CASSFPSTGAVTYEQYF
D gene: TRBD1
clone size: once
V gene: TRBV28
J gene: TRBJ2-7

CDR3 DNA: TGTGCCAGCAGCCAAGCGCCTAGCGGGACGCTTTCCTACGAGCAGTACTTC
CDR3 protein: CASSQAPSGTLSYEQYF
D gene: TRBD2
clone size: -
V gene: TRBV14
J gene: TRBJ2-7

CDR3 DNA: TGTGCCAGCAGCTTGCCAGCTGGGGCCAACGTCCTGACTTTC
CDR3 protein: CASSLPAGANVLTF
D gene: -
clone size: -
V gene: TRBV5-6
J gene: TRBJ2-6

CDR3 DNA: TGTGCCAGCAGCAAGGGGGACAGGGTAAGGACTGAAGCTTTCTTT
CDR3 protein: CASSKGDRVRTEAFF
D gene: TRBD1
clone size: -
V gene: TRBV5-6
J gene: TRBJ1-1

CDR3 DNA: TGTGCCAGCAGTTTACACGGCTACGAGCAGTACTTC
CDR3 protein: CASSLHGYEQYF
D gene: -
clone size: once
V gene: TRBV12-3/TRBV12-4
J gene: TRBJ2-7

CDR3 DNA: TGTGCCAGCAACAGACAGGGGCGGAACTATGGCTACACCTTC
CDR3 protein: CASNRQGRNYGYTF
D gene: TRBD1
clone size: -
V gene: TRBV27
J gene: TRBJ1-2

CDR3 DNA: TGTGCCAGCAGTTTATTACAGGGTCTTGGGGTCTACGAGCAGTACTTC
CDR3 protein: CASSLLQGLGVYEQYF
D gene: -
clone size: -
V gene: TRBV28
J gene: TRBJ2-7

CDR3 DNA: TGTGCCAGCAGCGTAGTATCTAGGGTCGGGGGGCAAGATGAAAAACTGTTTTTT
CDR3 protein: CASSVVSRVGGQDEKLFF
D gene: -
clone size: -
V gene: TRBV9
J gene: TRBJ1-4

CDR3 DNA: TGTGCCAGCAGTGAAATGAACAGGGGAGACACCGGGGAGCTGTTTTTT
CDR3 protein: CASSEMNRGDTGELFF
D gene: TRBD1
clone size: -
V gene: TRBV2
J gene: TRBJ2-2

CDR3 DNA: TGTGCTAGTGCCTTCAGGGGGCTGCGACAGCCCCAGCATTTT
CDR3 protein: CASAFRGLRQPQHF
D gene: TRBD1
clone size: -
V gene: TRBV12-5
J gene: TRBJ1-5

CDR3 DNA: TGTGCCAGCAGCCCTTCGGGGGGAGGTAATTCACCCCTCCACTTT
CDR3 protein: CASSPSGGGNSPLHF
D gene: -
clone size: -
V gene: TRBV5-4
J gene: TRBJ1-6

CDR3 DNA: TGTGCCAGGGGAGGAACTAGCACAGATACGCAGTATTTT
CDR3 protein: CARGGTSTDTQYF
D gene: -
clone size: -
V gene: TRBV19
J gene: TRBJ2-3

CDR3 DNA: TGTGCCAGCAGTCGCGGGGGCTACAATGAGCAGTTCTTC
CDR3 protein: CASSRGGYNEQFF
D gene: TRBD2
clone size: -
V gene: TRBV12-3/TRBV12-4
J gene: TRBJ2-1

CDR3 DNA: TGTGCCAGCAGCGAAAGGGACAGGGGCTATCAGCCCCAGCATTTT
CDR3 protein: CASSERDRGYQPQHF
D gene: TRBD1
clone size: -
V gene: TRBV7-8
J gene: TRBJ1-5

CDR3 DNA: TGTGCCAGTAGTAAACAGGACAGGGTAAGGAATGAGCAGTTCTTC
CDR3 protein: CASSKQDRVRNEQFF
D gene: TRBD1
clone size: -
V gene: TRBV19
J gene: TRBJ2-1

CDR3 DNA: TGTGCCAGCAGTTACTCAACTGGAAACACCATATATTTT
CDR3 protein: CASSYSTGNTIYF
D gene: -
clone size: -
V gene: TRBV6-6
J gene: TRBJ1-3